This T cell receptor beta chain was sequenced in a study of blood T cell repertoires in COVID-19. Study context: From T cells, B-cell-depleted T cells, or PBMCs came the material, which was cDNA or gDNA.

Trimming took 7 bases from V and 6 from J, leaving 15 bases between them. Germline CDR1 MDHEN, CDR2 SYDVKM. This CDR3 spans 14 amino acids. This clone was seen a few times. In the original analysis: It was from reference gene primer amplification that nucleated cell counts were estimated. Clones were read by immunoSEQ multiplex PCR, and TCRdb kept only the in-frame ones, dropping some. The V and J calls and clone size are taken from that table; D and trimming were inferred from the DNA. The sample includes about 130,000 clones, about 91% of them seen just once. The chain links TRBV28 to TRBJ1-4; tentatively, D is TRBD1 (6 bases). Sequences were obtained from peripheral blood. The receptor was isolated from a man aged 50-59 years with acute or convalescent COVID-19. The CDR3 sequence: CASIPDRLDEKLFF. For the CDR3, the DNA is TGTGCCAGCATCCCAGACAGGTTGGATGAAAAACTGTTTTTT. Based on the CDR3 plus reference TRBV28 and TRBJ1-4, the full variable domain is DVKVTQSSRYLVKRTGEKVFLECVQDMDHENMFWYRQDPGLGLRLIYFSYDVKMKEKGDIPEGYSVSREKKERFSLILESASTNQTSMYLCASIPDRLDEKLFFGSGTQLSVL.